This entry lists 4 T cell receptor beta chains sequenced from one sample in a study of blood T cell repertoires in COVID-19 (dated by TCRdb to 2019 to 2021). Receptors were amplified or captured by the immunoSEQ multiplex PCR assay. This is the immuneACCESS table as TCRdb keeps it, with only in-frame sequences that have V and J called. A part of the clones is gone; compared with another copy, unresolved V genes explain less than half, and the rest is unexplained. The sample table records under 250,000 clones; 80% to 90% of these occur just once. The top ten constitute approximately 4.5% of the sample. Specimen: peripheral blood. These receptors were taken from a woman between 65 and 79 years old with acute or convalescent COVID-19.

The chain has TRBV5-1 and TRBJ1-6; no clear D. Looked up from germline, CDR1 is SGHRS and CDR2 is YFSETQ. The CDR3 is 13 amino acids. V dropped 7 bases and J dropped 5 bases, with 10 bases sitting between them. The CDR3 sequence: CASQVEDNSPLHF. In DNA, the CDR3 is TGCGCCAGCCAGGTGGAGGATAATTCACCCCTCCACTTT.

The CDR3, as DNA: TGTGCCAGCAGTTTTGTGGGTCACGGGACAGCGAGCAATAATTCACCCCTCCACTTT. Its translation: CASSFVGHGTASNNSPLHF. The chain employs TRBV28 and TRBJ1-6; the match to TRBD1 covers 7 bases. This CDR3 is built from 19 residues. Germline V CDR1 and CDR2: MDHEN, SYDVKM. V shed 3 bases, J shed 5 bases, and the junction held 16 bases outside the gene matches.

The chain couples TRBV12-3 or TRBV12-4 to TRBJ2-1, with D possibly being TRBD1 (6 bases). CDR3 length: 13 residues. The ends were cut back, 6 bases at V and 7 bases at J, with 13 bases in the middle. CDR3 sequence: CASRPSGVNEQFF. The CDR3 region has the DNA TGTGCCAGCAGACCTTCAGGGGTTAATGAGCAGTTCTTC.

The chain employs TRBV5-1 and TRBJ2-5; D call uncertain. The CDR3 extends over 15 amino acids. Germline CDR1 is SGHRS and CDR2 is YFSETQ. Trimming shortened V by 1 base and J by 0 bases, and 10 bases separated the two germline ends. This chain's CDR3 is CASSLRPTHQETQYF. The CDR3 DNA is TGCGCCAGCAGCTTGCGTCCGACACACCAAGAGACCCAGTACTTC.